The 14 T cell receptor beta chains below come from one sample, sequenced in a study of cytomegalovirus exposure and HLA in healthy donors (dated by TCRdb to about 2017). Library creation used the immunoSEQ multiplex PCR assay. The multiplex PCR relied on a mix of 60 forward primers for TCR Vbeta segments and 13 reverse primers for TCR Jbeta segments. Not all clones reach the TCRdb copy of this immuneACCESS table, which keeps in-frame sequences only. Checked studies attribute under half of the gap to unresolved V genes and leave the rest unexplained. This sample holds around 300,000 clones; about four fifths were observed only once. Of the sample, about 2% falls within the top ten clones. The sample taken for sequencing was PBMCs. The receptor source for this set is a woman in her thirties or forties in good health and CMV-seropositive.

The chain recombines TRBV4-3 with TRBJ2-7; TRBD2 is a possible D gene (6 bases). The V end lost 0 bases, the J end lost 4 bases, and 10 bases lay between the germline ends. CDR3 size: 14 residues. The germline CDR1 and CDR2 sequences are LGHNA and YSLEER. The chain's CDR3 is CASSQDRLAYEQYF. CDR3 bases: TGCGCCAGCAGCCAAGATCGTCTAGCGTACGAGCAGTACTTC.

CDR3 bases: TGTGCCAGCAGCTTAGATACAGGCTCTAACTATGGCTACACCTTC. It codes for CASSLDTGSNYGYTF. This sequence joins TRBV11-2 and TRBJ1-2; D may be TRBD1 (5 bases). V gave up 0 bases and J gave up 0 bases, with 8 bases separating them. The CDR3 consists of 15 residues. Per the germline V gene, CDR1 is SGHAT and CDR2 is FQNNGV. The full variable domain, completed using reference TRBV11-2 and TRBJ1-2, is EAGVAQSPRYKIIEKRQSVAFWCNPISGHATLYWYQQILGQGPKLLIQFQNNGVVDDSQLPKDRFSAERLKGVDSTLKIQPAKLEDSAVYLCASSLDTGSNYGYTFGSGTRLTVV.

V is TRBV27 and J is TRBJ2-3; 7 bases are a match to TRBD2. Germline V gene data show CDR1 as MNHEY and CDR2 as SMNVEV (reference sequence). The CDR3 has 14 amino acids. V trimming: 3 bases; J trimming: 5 bases; junction bases outside the gene matches: 5. DNA of the CDR3: TGTGCCAGCAGTTTTGCGGGAGTTCTAGATACGCAGTATTTT. It specifies CASSFAGVLDTQYF.

The CDR3 here is CASSLDGRSYEQYF. The DNA for the CDR3 is TGTGCCAGCAGCTTAGACGGGAGATCCTACGAGCAGTACTTC. J is TRBJ2-7 and V is TRBV7-9; a weak D match, TRBD2 (6 bases). This CDR3 is 14 amino acids long. CDR1 and CDR2 (germline): SEHNR, FQNEAQ (reference sequence). V lost 1 base and J lost 1, with 8 bases in between.

The rearrangement links TRBV7-2 to TRBJ2-7, with 8 bases fitting TRBD1. The CDR3 is made up of 15 amino acids. Germline values: CDR1 SGHTA, CDR2 FQGNSA. V gave up 1 base and J gave up 3 bases; unmatched junction bases: 5. The CDR3 DNA reads TGTGCCAGCAGCTTAGGGGCAGGGGGCGTCTACGAGCAGTACTTC. Amino acid sequence: CASSLGAGGVYEQYF.

Notes on this clone: Mismatch with germline at one junction end may stem from a read error. The sample has other DNA sequences that encode this CDR3 too. The chain employs TRBV6-5 and TRBJ2-7; D may be TRBD2 (5 bases). From germline, CDR1 is MNHEY and CDR2 SVGAGI. The CDR3 runs 14 residues. The CDR3 DNA sequence: TGTGCCAGCAGTCGAGCGGACCCCCCCCACGAGCAGTATTTC. Protein: CASSRADPPHEQYF.

This chain connects TRBV5-1 to TRBJ2-1; 8 positions agree with TRBD1. The CDR3 totals 15 residues. Germline values: CDR1 SGHRS, CDR2 YFSETQ. With 3 bases clipped from V and 10 bases from J, the junction kept 12 bases outside the gene matches. This CDR3 is CASSSRSPGTGEQFF. DNA for the CDR3: TGCGCCAGCAGCTCCCGTAGCCCCGGGACAGGAGAGCAGTTCTTC. Supplemented by reference TRBV5-1 and TRBJ2-1, the full variable domain reads KAGVTQTPRYLIKTRGQQVTLSCSPISGHRSVSWYQQTPGQGLQFLFEYFSETQRNKGNFPGRFSGRQFSNSRSEMNVSTLELGDSALYLCASSSRSPGTGEQFFGPGTRLTVL.

The rearrangement links TRBV19 to TRBJ2-2; 12 bases align to TRBD2. The CDR3 covers 16 residues. V lost 3 bases to trimming and J lost 5 bases; unmatched junction nucleotides: 4. Germline lookup yields CDR1 LNHDA and CDR2 SQIVND (reference sequence). The chain's CDR3 is CASSIQGTSGTGELFF. CDR3 sequence (DNA): TGTGCCAGTAGTATCCAGGGGACTAGCGGGACCGGGGAGCTGTTTTTT. The complete variable domain, with remaining parts taken from reference TRBV19 and TRBJ2-2, reads DGGITQSPKYLFRKEGQNVTLSCEQNLNHDAMYWYRQDPGQGLRLIYYSQIVNDFQKGDIAEGYSVSREKKESFPLTVTSAQKNPTAFYLCASSIQGTSGTGELFFGEGSRLTVL.

The V call is TRBV7-9, the J call TRBJ2-1, with 7 bases fitting TRBD2. J gave up 7 bases and V 0 bases, and 3 bases lay outside the gene matches. This CDR3 region has 14 residues. CDR1 is SEHNR, CDR2 FQNEAQ, per germline (reference sequence). The CDR3 DNA is TGTGCCAGCAGCTTAGCAGGCGGGAGTAATGAGCAGTTCTTC. It is translated as CASSLAGGSNEQFF.

V is TRBV11-3 and J is TRBJ2-3, with D possibly matching TRBD2 (6 bases). The germline V and J ends were trimmed by 4 bases and 2 bases, with 13 bases remaining between them. This CDR3 spans 15 amino acids. Germline V lookup: CDR1 SGHNT, CDR2 YENEEA. The CDR3 loop is CASSSGTSPTDTQYF. Here the CDR3 DNA reads TGTGCCAGCAGCTCTGGGACTTCCCCCACAGATACGCAGTATTTT.

About this clone: An end of the junction differs from the germline gene, which may be a read error. The rearrangement links TRBV11-3 to TRBJ2-5; D possibly corresponds to TRBD2 (5 bases). Germline CDR1 is SGHNT and CDR2 is YENEEA. The length of the CDR3 is 13 residues. CDR3 amino acids: CASRLGGRETQYF. CDR3 DNA sequence: TGTGCCAGCAGATTAGGTGGGAGAGAGACCCAGTACTTC.

This chain connects TRBV9 to TRBJ2-1; D gene uncertain. Trimming took off 0 bases at V and 8 bases at J, with 15 bases between the two ends. The CDR3 has 15 residues. Germline V gives CDR1 SGDLS, CDR2 YYNGEE. CDR3 DNA: TGTGCCAGCAGCGTAGAGGTCGGCAGGTCCCATGAGCAGTTCTTC. It is translated as CASSVEVGRSHEQFF.

V and J are TRBV7-3 and TRBJ1-2; 7 bases fit TRBD1. This CDR3 is built from 16 residues. Germline trimming cut 2 bases from V and 4 bases from J; bases unmatched to any gene: 10. Germline lookup yields CDR1 SGHTA and CDR2 FQGTGA. CDR3 nucleotide sequence: TGTGCCAGCAGCTTAGGTGGGACAGAGAACCCCTATGGCTACACCTTC. Residues: CASSLGGTENPYGYTF.

The chain is built from TRBV6-6 and TRBJ2-7; the match to TRBD2 covers 9 bases. The CDR3 extends over 16 amino acids. Germline loops: CDR1 MNHNY, CDR2 SVGAGI (reference sequence). V lost 4 bases, J lost 6 bases, and 13 bases stayed unmatched. Here the CDR3 DNA reads TGTGCCAGCAGTTCCACCCCCTCTGCGGGAGGGCCCGAGCAGTACTTC. Protein: CASSSTPSAGGPEQYF.